Sequencing of this T cell receptor beta chain was carried out in a study of blood T cell repertoires in COVID-19. In the study overall: COVID-19 samples collected from the United States, Italy and Spain covered acute and convalescent phases. T cells, B-cell-depleted T cells, or PBMCs provided the cDNA or gDNA that served as material.

Authors' data handling: Reference gene primer amplification in the assay estimated nucleated cell counts. Generated by immunoSEQ multiplex PCR, the TCRdb table keeps only in-frame clones and is missing some. V, J and clone size reflect that table, while D and trimming were determined from the DNA. Of 140,000 to 150,000 clones in the sample, around 82% were seen once. Deletions cut 8 bases from V and 3 bases from J, with 11 bases between. This CDR3 is built from 13 residues. Germline V gene sequence: CDR1 KGHSH, CDR2 LQKENI. Cohort assignment relied on participant-reported clinical history. The specimen sequenced was PBMCs or T cells enriched from blood (not recorded which). This TCR was recovered from a woman aged 45-59 years who had recovered from COVID-19. The rearrangement uses TRBV18 and TRBJ1-5, with D unresolved. This CDR3 reads CASTPDINQPQHF. The CDR3 nucleotides read TGTGCCAGCACCCCAGACATCAATCAGCCCCAGCATTTT.